One sample yielded the 16 T cell receptor beta chains listed below, sequenced in a study of blood T cell repertoires in COVID-19. The method was immunoSEQ multiplex PCR; TCRdb's version includes in-frame clones alone and lacks a portion of them. The sample lists around 160,000 clones, around 85% occurring once. Sequencing used peripheral blood. These receptors all come from a man in his sixties with active or convalescent COVID-19.

The rearrangement joins TRBV25-1 to TRBJ2-1; the match to TRBD1 covers 11 bases. The CDR3 totals 12 residues. V lost 3 bases and J lost 14; bases outside the gene matches: 3. CDR1 MGHDK and CDR2 SYGVNS come from the germline V gene. The chain's CDR3 is CASSEDRGPKFF. CDR3 DNA: TGTGCCAGCAGTGAGGACAGGGGGCCAAAGTTCTTC.

This chain uses TRBV2 with TRBJ1-2; TRBD1 agrees at 9 bases. Germline V gives CDR1 SNHLY, CDR2 FYNNEI. This CDR3 comprises 15 residues. Germline trimming cut 6 bases from V and 5 bases from J; bases unmatched to any gene: 10. The CDR3 region is CASRPRTGARYGYTF. The CDR3 coding sequence is TGTGCCAGCAGACCCCGGACAGGGGCCCGTTATGGCTACACCTTC.

V gene TRBV2 combines with J gene TRBJ2-5; TRBD2 agrees at 11 bases. CDR3 size: 14 residues. Germline trimming cut 6 bases from V and 3 bases from J; bases unmatched to any gene: 3. The V gene's germline CDR1 is SNHLY and CDR2 FYNNEI. CDR3 protein: CASRPGLAEETQYF. CDR3 nucleotide sequence: TGTGCCAGCAGGCCGGGACTAGCGGAAGAGACCCAGTACTTC.

About this clone: This sample also contains other DNA sequences that code for the same CDR3. V and J are TRBV28 and TRBJ1-2; D remains unclear. This CDR3 is 12 amino acids long. V was shortened by 5 bases and J by 4 bases, with 8 bases between the two germline ends. Germline V gene data show CDR1 as MDHEN and CDR2 as SYDVKM. In nucleotides, the CDR3 is TGTGCCAGCAGTCTCAGCGGCTATGGCTACACCTTC. It specifies CASSLSGYGYTF.

This chain joins TRBV18 and TRBJ2-3; 13 positions match TRBD2. The CDR3 totals 15 residues. Germline assignment: CDR1 KGHSH and CDR2 LQKENI. Unmatched junction bases numbered 3, after V lost 5 bases and J lost 4 bases. The CDR3 loop is CASSGLAGAPDTQYF. The CDR3, as DNA: TGTGCCAGCTCAGGACTAGCGGGAGCACCAGATACGCAGTATTTT.

The chain uses TRBV7-9 and TRBJ1-2; D uncertain. V was cut by 5 bases and J by 4 bases, with 11 bases left in between. The CDR3 covers 13 residues. CDR1 and CDR2 from the germline V gene are SEHNR and FQNEAQ (reference sequence). The CDR3: CASSAGLLYGYTF. In DNA, the CDR3 is TGTGCCAGCAGCGCTGGACTGCTCTATGGCTACACCTTC.

The V gene is TRBV2, the J gene TRBJ1-6, with a tentative D call TRBD1 (6 bases). The CDR3 is 17 amino acids. Germline V gene lookup returns CDR1 SNHLY and CDR2 FYNNEI. V was trimmed by 3 bases and J by 4 bases, leaving 16 bases between them. Written as DNA, the CDR3 is TGTGCCAGCAGTGAGAACAGGGCTTGGGGTTATAATTCACCCCTCCACTTT. Encoded protein: CASSENRAWGYNSPLHF.

This clone appeared a single time. This rearrangement joins TRBV18 to TRBJ2-2; 7 bases are a match to TRBD1. The CDR3 is 16 amino acids. The V segment lost 0 bases and the J segment 0 bases; nucleotides outside the gene matches: 1. Germline lookup yields CDR1 KGHSH and CDR2 LQKENI. The CDR3, as DNA: TGTGCCAGCTCACCACCAGGACAGGCGAACACCGGGGAGCTGTTTTTT. Translating it yields CASSPPGQANTGELFF. The full variable domain, rest sourced from reference TRBV18 and TRBJ2-2, is NAGVMQNPRHLVRRRGQEARLRCSPMKGHSHVYWYRQLPEEGLKFMVYLQKENIIDESGMPKERFSAEFPKEGPSILRIQQVVRGDSAAYFCASSPPGQANTGELFFGEGSRLTVL.

The table lists this clone with many counts. The chain recombines TRBV28 with TRBJ1-2, with D possibly being TRBD1 (6 bases). The V gene lost 8 bases and the J gene lost 0 bases, with 13 bases spanning the gap. Germline CDR1 is MDHEN and CDR2 is SYDVKM. The CDR3 extends over 14 amino acids. CDR3 bases: TGTGCCAGCGCAGGGGAGGGCCCTAACTATGGCTACACCTTC. Its protein is CASAGEGPNYGYTF.

In this sample, this clone turned up a few times. The rearrangement uses TRBV7-9 and TRBJ2-7; weak D call: TRBD1 (6 bases). The length of the CDR3 is 15 residues. Germline V gene data show CDR1 as SEHNR and CDR2 as FQNEAQ (reference sequence). V shed 2 bases and J shed 3 bases, with 14 bases lying between them. CDR3 bases: TGTGCCAGCAGCTTACGCGAACAGGGTCTCTACGAGCAGTACTTC. Its protein is CASSLREQGLYEQYF.

The chain employs TRBV12-5 and TRBJ2-1; 7 bases line up with TRBD2. The CDR3 loop spans 14 amino acids. V shed 5 bases, J shed 7 bases, and the junction held 8 bases outside the gene matches. Germline assignment: CDR1 LGHNT and CDR2 FRNRAP. CDR3 sequence: CASGLGGSTNEQFF. The CDR3 region has the DNA TGTGCTAGTGGTCTCGGGGGGAGTACTAATGAGCAGTTCTTC.

This chain links TRBV9 with TRBJ1-1, with D perhaps TRBD1 (6 bases). The germline V and J ends were trimmed by 0 bases and 10 bases, with 10 bases remaining between them. The length of the CDR3 is 12 residues. Germline lookup yields CDR1 SGDLS and CDR2 YYNGEE. The CDR3 coding sequence is TGTGCCAGCAGCGTAGATCAGGGGACAGCTTTCTTT. It specifies CASSVDQGTAFF.

The chain employs TRBV27 and TRBJ1-1; 9 nucleotides agree with TRBD1. The trim removed 1 base at V and 1 base at J, leaving 10 bases unmatched. Germline values: CDR1 MNHEY, CDR2 SMNVEV (reference sequence). The CDR3 is 18 residues long. Here the CDR3 reads CASSLLRTGGVGNTEAFF. The CDR3 region has the DNA TGTGCCAGCAGTTTATTGCGAACAGGGGGCGTTGGGAACACTGAAGCTTTCTTT.

The chain is built from TRBV9 and TRBJ2-1; tentatively, D is TRBD2 (5 bases). The CDR3 totals 13 residues. Trimming removed 4 bases at V and 10 bases at J, with 15 bases between. The germline V gene has CDR1 SGDLS and CDR2 YYNGEE. CDR3 nucleotide sequence: TGTGCCAGCAGCCCCACCAGCGGCGCAGAGCAGTTCTTC. This gives the protein CASSPTSGAEQFF.

The chain joins TRBV6-5 to TRBJ2-7; maybe TRBD1 (6 bases). V lost 0 bases, J lost 2 bases, and 11 bases lay in between. The germline CDR1 and CDR2 sequences are MNHEY and SVGAGI. The CDR3 has 15 residues. DNA for the CDR3: TGTGCCAGCAGTTACTCGTCCGACAGGACCTACGAGCAGTACTTC. It yields the protein CASSYSSDRTYEQYF.

The rearrangement links TRBV14 to TRBJ2-7; D may be TRBD2 (6 bases). The CDR3 consists of 16 residues. The V gene lost 4 bases and the J gene lost 2 bases, with 18 bases spanning the gap. Germline loops: CDR1 SGHDN, CDR2 FVKESK. Written as DNA, the CDR3 is TGTGCCAGCAGCCTCGTCCCTAGCGAGCGTACCTACGAGCAGTACTTC. Protein: CASSLVPSERTYEQYF.